This T cell receptor beta chain comes out of a study of blood T cells in healthy people across ages (dated by TCRdb to the mid-2010s). In terms of the full investigation: In model experiments, template switching captured about one uniquely barcoded TCR beta cDNA molecule for every two T cells. To track age-related changes in TCR beta repertoire diversity, the study relied on deep sequencing normalized with unique cDNA molecular identifiers. The donors were divided into four age groups: young (average around 16 years), middle-aged (around 37), aged (roughly 60) and long-lived (about 90). Donors of different ages were randomly distributed across sequencing lanes to avoid experimental bias. Using the same blood draw, the study looked at two additional independent replicas of 1 million unique cDNA reads for two donors, one aged 18 to 29 and the other aged 80 or older. Findings and caveats that apply to the study as a whole: The percentage of naive T cells measured by flow cytometry correlated strongly with observed TCR beta diversity. As age increased, observed TCR beta diversity per million T cells dropped in a roughly linear way, and a significant reduction was already evident by age roughly 36. Total diversity estimates from one million sequenced T cells were considered lower bounds and underestimates. Because donor CMV infection status was unknown, age-related changes in expanded clonotypes were potentially confounded. Compared with the aged group, the long-lived group had more naive CD4+ T cells, fewer expanded clones and increased TCR diversity, a pattern suggesting age selection. Since profiling was done on bulk unsorted PBMCs, naive and antigen-experienced compartments could not be conclusively compared.

The junction shows trimming of 2 bases on V and 5 bases on J, and the gene matches do not reach 8 bases of it. CDR1 and CDR2, per the germline V gene, are MNHEY and SVGAGI. From cysteine to phenylalanine, the CDR3 is 15 amino acids long. The read is trimmed to its CDR3 DNA, 45 bases read in frame from base 1. The donors were roughly 38 Caucasian individuals from Russia, aged 6 to 90 years, who were systemically healthy. Each donor gave about 10 milliliters of peripheral blood, drawn into EDTA-treated Vacutainer tubes. PBMCs were isolated by Ficoll-Paque density-gradient centrifugation, with at least 6.5 million obtained per sample. Trizol reagent was used to extract total RNA from the PBMCs, yielding at least 5 micrograms per sample. The percentages of naive CD45RAhigh/CD27high T cells were determined by flow cytometry on a PBMC aliquot from every donor. Libraries came from 5' RACE. A second PCR of roughly 7 to 12 cycles was performed with a sample-barcoded 5' primer and a J-beta primer mix. A template-switch 5' adaptor carrying 12 random nucleotides introduced a unique molecular identifier onto each TCR beta cDNA molecule. At least 3 million CDR3-containing paired-end reads were obtained from each sample. The Mint cDNA synthesis kit, primed by a TRBC-specific oligonucleotide, was used to synthesize first-strand cDNA from all RNA. Following uracil-DNA glycosylase treatment, all cDNA underwent a first 18-cycle PCR with the universal primers M1SS and BC2_uni_R. In the original analysis: Each sample was normalized by randomly selecting 1 million high-quality reads, each carrying a distinct molecular identifier. Reads sharing molecular identifiers were discarded rather than binned into consensus sequences. CDR3 identification, clonotype clustering and error correction used MiTCR with a Q25 quality threshold and the strictest error-elimination algorithm. A nonparametric unseen species model using Euler transformation provided a lower-bound estimate of total TCR beta diversity. The public reads were reprocessed in TCRdb via fastp at Q25 and MiXCR, keeping in-frame beta chains. Rows with one shared CDR3 protein collapse into an entry with the most common genes and DNA. These V and J calls are TCRdb output, not the study's own analysis. This sample holds fewer than 2,000,000 distinct CDR3 sequences; 30% to 40% were observed only once. The top ten hold about 23% of the sample.

Comment on this clonotype: Its binding antigen is unknown. Base qualities are not provided; no much larger clone lies one nucleotide away.

The clonotype comes from a human donor in good health. The chain is made from TRBV6-5 and TRBJ2-5; 7 bases in the middle match TRBD1. Sequenced material: blood. The DNA sequence follows: TGTGCCAGCAGTTACGGACGACAGGGAGCGGAGACCCAGTACTTC. Translated, this gives CASSYGRQGAETQYF.